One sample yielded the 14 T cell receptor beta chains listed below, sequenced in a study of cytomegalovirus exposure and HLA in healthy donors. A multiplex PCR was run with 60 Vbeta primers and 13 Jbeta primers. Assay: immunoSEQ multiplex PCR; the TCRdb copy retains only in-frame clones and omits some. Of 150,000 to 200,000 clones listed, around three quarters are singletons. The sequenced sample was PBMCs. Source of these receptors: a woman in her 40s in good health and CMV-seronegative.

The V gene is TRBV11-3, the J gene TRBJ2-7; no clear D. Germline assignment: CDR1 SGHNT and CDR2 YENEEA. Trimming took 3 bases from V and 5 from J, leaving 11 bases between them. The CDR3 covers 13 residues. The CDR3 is CASSFSPVHEQYF. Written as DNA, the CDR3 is TGTGCCAGCAGCTTCTCTCCAGTCCACGAGCAGTACTTC.

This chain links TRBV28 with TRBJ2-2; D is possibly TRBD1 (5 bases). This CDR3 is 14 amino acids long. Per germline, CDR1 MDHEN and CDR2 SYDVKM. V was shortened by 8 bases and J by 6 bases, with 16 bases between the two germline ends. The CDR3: CASGGAPHPGELFF. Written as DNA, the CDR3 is TGTGCCAGCGGTGGGGCCCCCCACCCCGGGGAGCTGTTTTTT.

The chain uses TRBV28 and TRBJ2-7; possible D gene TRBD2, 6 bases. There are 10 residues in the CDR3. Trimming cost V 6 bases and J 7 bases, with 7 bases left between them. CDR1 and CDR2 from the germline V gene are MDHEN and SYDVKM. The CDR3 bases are TGTGCCAGCAGGGGGGGTGAGCAGTACTTC. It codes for CASRGGEQYF.

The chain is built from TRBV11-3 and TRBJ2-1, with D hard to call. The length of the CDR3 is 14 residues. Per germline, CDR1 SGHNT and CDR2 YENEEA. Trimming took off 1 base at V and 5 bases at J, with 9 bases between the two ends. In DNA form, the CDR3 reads TGTGCCAGCAGCTTAGGCATGTCGGACAATGAGCAGTTCTTC. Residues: CASSLGMSDNEQFF.

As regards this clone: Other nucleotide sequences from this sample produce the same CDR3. The CDR3 DNA follows: TGTGCCACCAGCAGAGGACAGGGGGCGAGTGGCTACACCTTC. Protein sequence: CATSRGQGASGYTF. J is TRBJ1-2 and V is TRBV15; TRBD1 aligns across 10 bases. Germline lookup yields CDR1 LNHNV and CDR2 YYDKDF (reference sequence). The CDR3 contains 14 residues. V dropped 1 base and J dropped 7; count of bases not matched to a gene: 3.

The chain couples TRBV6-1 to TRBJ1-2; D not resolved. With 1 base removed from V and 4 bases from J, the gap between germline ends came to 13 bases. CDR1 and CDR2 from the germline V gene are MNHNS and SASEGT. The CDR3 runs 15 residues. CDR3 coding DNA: TGTGCCAGCAGTGAAGTAAATCTGGGCCCCTATGGCTACACCTTC. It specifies CASSEVNLGPYGYTF.

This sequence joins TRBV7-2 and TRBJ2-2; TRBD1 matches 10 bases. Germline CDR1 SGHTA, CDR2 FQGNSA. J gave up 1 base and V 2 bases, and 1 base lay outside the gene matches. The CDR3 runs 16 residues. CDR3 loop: CASSLRTGGNTGELFF. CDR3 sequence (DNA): TGTGCCAGCAGCTTACGGACAGGGGGGAACACCGGGGAGCTGTTTTTT.

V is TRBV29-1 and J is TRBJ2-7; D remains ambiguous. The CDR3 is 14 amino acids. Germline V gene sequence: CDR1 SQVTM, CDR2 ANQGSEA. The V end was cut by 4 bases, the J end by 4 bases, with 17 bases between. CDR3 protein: CSVGAGGSSYEQYF. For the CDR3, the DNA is TGCAGCGTTGGGGCAGGTGGGTCGTCATACGAGCAGTACTTC.

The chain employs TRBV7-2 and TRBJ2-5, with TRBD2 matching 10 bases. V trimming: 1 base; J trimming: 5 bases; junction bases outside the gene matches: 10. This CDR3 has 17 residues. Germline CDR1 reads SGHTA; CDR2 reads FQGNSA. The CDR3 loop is CASSLGPSGSPRETQYF. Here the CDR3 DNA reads TGTGCCAGCAGCTTAGGTCCTAGCGGGAGCCCGAGGGAGACCCAGTACTTC.

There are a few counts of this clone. CDR3 in amino acids: CASSQDSSAQYF. CDR3 in DNA: TGTGCCAGCAGCCAAGACTCCAGCGCGCAGTACTTC. The chain combines TRBV4-2 with TRBJ2-7, with D hard to call. V lost 0 bases and J 9 bases, leaving 9 bases between the germline ends. CDR1 and CDR2 (germline): LGHNA, YNFKEQ. The CDR3 spans 12 residues.

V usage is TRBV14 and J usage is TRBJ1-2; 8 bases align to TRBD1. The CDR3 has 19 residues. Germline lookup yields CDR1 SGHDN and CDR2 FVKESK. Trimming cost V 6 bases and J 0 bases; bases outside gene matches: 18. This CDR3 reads CASSAHPGQDSKANYGYTF. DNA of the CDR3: TGTGCCAGCAGTGCCCACCCGGGACAGGACAGCAAAGCTAACTATGGCTACACCTTC.

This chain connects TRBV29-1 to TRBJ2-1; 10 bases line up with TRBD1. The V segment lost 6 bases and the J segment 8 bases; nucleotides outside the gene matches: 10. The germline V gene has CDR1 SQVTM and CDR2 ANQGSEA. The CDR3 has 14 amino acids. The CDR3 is CSVKRTGGIDEQFF. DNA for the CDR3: TGCAGCGTAAAACGGACAGGGGGGATTGATGAGCAGTTCTTC.

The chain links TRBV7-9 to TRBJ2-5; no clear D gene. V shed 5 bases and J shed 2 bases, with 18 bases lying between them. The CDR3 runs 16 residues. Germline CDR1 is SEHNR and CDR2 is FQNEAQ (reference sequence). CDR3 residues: CASSPRLLEQQETQYF. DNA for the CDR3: TGTGCCAGCAGCCCCCGGTTATTGGAACAGCAAGAGACCCAGTACTTC.

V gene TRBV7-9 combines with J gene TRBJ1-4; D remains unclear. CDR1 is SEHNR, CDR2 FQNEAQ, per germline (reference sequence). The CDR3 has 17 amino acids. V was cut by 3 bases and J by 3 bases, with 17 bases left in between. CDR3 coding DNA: TGTGCCAGCAGCTTTCCGAAACTAGGCAGGCCTAATGAAAAACTGTTTTTT. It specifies CASSFPKLGRPNEKLFF.